Each of the 24 T cell receptor beta chains below was sequenced from the same sample in a study of low-dose radiotherapy and immunotherapy resistance in tumors. First-strand cDNA relied on TRAV- and TRBV-specific primers spanning alpha and beta chains. A constant-region primer paired with the V-primer adapter amplified TCRs over approximately 19 PCR cycles. MiXCR, applied by TCRdb to the reads, yields one record per CDR3 protein. The sample has around 80,000 distinct CDR3 sequences, less than 20% seen once; the top ten hold approximately 1.5%. Time point: after trial treatment. The sample's treatment: LDRT plus nivolumab, ipilimumab, low-dose cyclophosphamide and aspirin (RACIN trial). Sequenced material: PBMCs, taken after low-dose radiotherapy plus immunotherapy. The receptors here all came from a male donor with prostate cancer.

In this sample, this clonotype turned up many times. This rearrangement joins TRBV4-1 to TRBJ1-6; D gene uncertain. CDR1 is MGHRA, CDR2 YSYEKL, per germline. The CDR3 is made up of 15 amino acids. Trimming cost V 0 bases and J 10 bases, with 13 bases left between them. CDR3 DNA sequence: TGCGCCAGCAGCCAAGATAGGGCATCCATATCACCCCTCCACTTT. Translated: CASSQDRASISPLHF.

Worth noting for this clonotype: A read error is likely here: a far larger clone is one base away. The chain's CDR3 is CASSDRTSGRTGEQFF. CDR3 DNA sequence: TGTGCCAGCAGCGACCGAACTAGCGGGAGAACAGGCGAGCAGTTCTTC. The chain uses TRBV13 and TRBJ2-1, with TRBD2 identical over 11 bases. Trimming cost V 5 bases and J 10 bases; bases outside gene matches: 13. The CDR3 consists of 16 residues. Germline CDR1 PRHDT, CDR2 FYEKMQ (reference sequence).

As for this clonotype: This probably arose from a read error, given a far larger clone one base away. The genes are TRBV15 and TRBJ2-7; TRBD1 agrees at 8 bases. J lost 7 bases, V lost 3 bases, and 14 bases had no gene match. Germline-derived CDR1 and CDR2 are LNHNV and YYDKDF (reference sequence). The CDR3 has 16 residues. The CDR3 region has the DNA TGTGCCACCAGCAGCCCACCCCCGACAGGGGACAATGAGCAGTACTTC. It specifies CATSSPPPTGDNEQYF. Filled out from reference TRBV15 and TRBJ2-7, the complete variable domain reads DAMVIQNPRYQVTQFGKPVTLSCSQTLNHNVMYWYQQKSSQAPKLLFHYYDKDFNNEADTPDNFQSRRPNTSFCFLDIRSPGLGDTAMYLCATSSPPPTGDNEQYFGPGTRLTVT.

This clonotype was detected many times. V and J are TRBV4-2 and TRBJ2-3, with 7 bases that match TRBD1. The germline CDR1 and CDR2 sequences are LGHNA and YNFKEQ. V shed 4 bases and J 7 bases; nucleotides not matched to a gene: 17. The CDR3 is 17 residues long. CDR3 bases: TGTGCCAGCAGCCCCCGGGCAGGGACAGATACCACGAATACGCAGTATTTT. Its translation: CASSPRAGTDTTNTQYF.

This clonotype was found many times. The V call is TRBV2, the J call TRBJ2-5; D is possibly TRBD2 (5 bases). CDR3 length equals 15 residues. Trimming took 4 bases from V and 4 from J, leaving 16 bases between them. CDR1 and CDR2 (germline): SNHLY, FYNNEI. CDR3 region: CASSGSRGPGETQYF. CDR3 coding DNA: TGTGCCAGCAGTGGTTCTCGAGGGCCAGGAGAGACCCAGTACTTC.

This clonotype was observed many times. The chain combines TRBV4-2 with TRBJ1-2, with no clear D. The CDR3 covers 17 residues. The germline gives CDR1 LGHNA, CDR2 YNFKEQ. With 0 bases removed from V and 8 bases from J, the gap between germline ends came to 22 bases. CDR3 residues: CASSQDRRQDTRGGYTF. CDR3 coding DNA: TGTGCCAGCAGCCAAGATAGGAGACAAGACACGCGAGGGGGCTACACCTTC.

This clonotype showed up many times. V is TRBV29-1 and J is TRBJ2-1; 7 bases align to TRBD1. The germline gives CDR1 SQVTM, CDR2 ANQGSEA. Unmatched junction bases numbered 5, after V lost 4 bases and J lost 2 bases. The CDR3 runs to 14 residues. The CDR3 sequence: CSVVSQGAYNEQFF. CDR3 sequence (DNA): TGCAGCGTTGTGTCCCAGGGGGCCTACAATGAGCAGTTCTTC.

This clonotype was seen repeatedly, ten times or more. The V call is TRBV12-3 or TRBV12-4, the J call TRBJ1-6; D perhaps matches TRBD1 (5 bases). The CDR3 contains 14 residues. Between the trimmed V and J ends, which lost 5 bases and 4 bases, there was a span of 9 bases. CDR3 sequence (DNA): TGTGCCAGCAGTGGGACCCTGTATAATTCACCCCTCCACTTT. It specifies CASSGTLYNSPLHF.

In this sample, this clonotype turned up many times. This chain connects TRBV13 to TRBJ2-2; 7 bases line up with TRBD1. The V and J ends lost 1 base and 5 bases, in that order; junction bases with no gene match: 4. Germline values: CDR1 PRHDT, CDR2 FYEKMQ (reference sequence). This CDR3 spans 15 amino acids. The DNA for the CDR3 is TGTGCCAGCAGCTTAGTAGGACAGGCAACCGGGGAGCTGTTTTTT. Protein sequence: CASSLVGQATGELFF.

The V gene is TRBV4-2, the J gene TRBJ2-1; D possibly uses TRBD1 or TRBD2 (5 bases each). The germline V and J ends were trimmed by 0 bases and 5 bases, with 17 bases remaining between them. The CDR3 totals 17 residues. From germline, CDR1 is LGHNA and CDR2 YNFKEQ. The CDR3, as DNA: TGTGCCAGCAGCCAAGAACAGTGGGGACGCCTCAACAATGAGCAGTTCTTC. Translating gives CASSQEQWGRLNNEQFF.

The gene calls are TRBV7-2 and TRBJ2-5; unclear D gene. This CDR3 region has 14 residues. Trimming removed 0 bases from V and 4 bases from J, with 9 bases in between. The germline gives CDR1 SGHTA, CDR2 FQGNSA. In nucleotides, the CDR3 is TGTGCCAGCAGCTTAGCTTCCGTACTAGAGACCCAGTACTTC. This sequence encodes CASSLASVLETQYF.

Turning to this clonotype: This sequence is one base from a far larger clone and is likely a read error. The rearrangement joins TRBV25-1 to TRBJ2-7; D remains unclear. This CDR3 is 11 amino acids long. V was clipped by 4 bases and J by 3 bases, with 4 bases between them. Germline V lookup: CDR1 MGHDK, CDR2 SYGVNS. The CDR3 DNA sequence: TGTGCCAGCAGTGCCTTCTACGAGCAGTACTTC. Amino acid sequence: CASSAFYEQYF.

The table lists this clonotype with a few counts. A far larger clone is off by one base, so a read error is likely. The chain carries TRBV6-5 and TRBJ2-1; TRBD1 aligns across 8 bases. CDR1 MNHEY and CDR2 SVGAGI come from the germline V gene. J was trimmed by 10 bases and V by 5 bases; bases with no gene match: 10. This CDR3 comprises 14 residues. The CDR3 DNA reads TGTGCCAGCAGTGGGACAGGCGCCTTCCGCGAGCAGTTCTTC. Its protein is CASSGTGAFREQFF.

This clonotype was seen at least ten times. This chain joins TRBV20-1 and TRBJ1-2; D call uncertain. CDR3 length: 9 amino acids. Germline V gene lookup returns CDR1 DFQATT and CDR2 SNEGSKA (reference sequence). The V end was cut by 6 bases, the J end by 5 bases, with 4 bases between. This chain's CDR3 is CSAGYGYTF. The CDR3 bases are TGCAGTGCAGGTTATGGCTACACCTTC.

The table lists this clonotype with many counts. The chain employs TRBV19 and TRBJ2-2, with D perhaps matching TRBD1 (8 bases). V shed 5 bases and J shed 3 bases, with 19 bases lying between them. CDR3 length equals 17 residues. The V gene's germline CDR1 is LNHDA and CDR2 SQIVND (reference sequence). The CDR3 spells CASSDGRTGGDTGELFF. DNA for the CDR3: TGTGCCAGTAGTGATGGCCGCACAGGGGGGGACACCGGGGAGCTGTTTTTT.

This clonotype was seen repeatedly, ten times or more. This chain links TRBV7-2 with TRBJ2-1; tentatively, D is TRBD2 (6 bases). The germline V gene encodes CDR1 SGHTA and CDR2 FQGNSA. The ends were cut back, 2 bases at V and 0 bases at J, with 8 bases in the middle. The CDR3 contains 15 residues. The CDR3 reads CASSLLGGSYNEQFF. The CDR3, as DNA: TGTGCCAGCAGCTTACTCGGGGGCTCCTACAATGAGCAGTTCTTC.

This clonotype was detected many times. This chain connects TRBV5-5 to TRBJ2-2; no clear D. The CDR3 totals 14 residues. In germline, CDR1 is SGHKS, CDR2 YYEKEE (reference sequence). The germline V and J ends were trimmed by 2 bases and 0 bases, with 5 bases remaining between them. The CDR3 loop reads CASSFTPNTGELFF. CDR3 nucleotide sequence: TGTGCCAGCAGCTTCACACCGAACACCGGGGAGCTGTTTTTT.

The sample holds many counts of this clonotype. The rearrangement uses TRBV9 and TRBJ2-1; 11 bases agree with TRBD2. J lost 0 bases, V lost 3 bases, and 17 bases had no gene match. This CDR3 is built from 21 residues. Per germline, CDR1 SGDLS and CDR2 YYNGEE. The CDR3 spells CASSGLQGESSGRSSYNEQFF. The CDR3 DNA reads TGTGCCAGCAGCGGACTGCAGGGGGAATCTAGCGGGAGGAGCTCCTACAATGAGCAGTTCTTC.

The sample holds many counts of this clonotype. V is TRBV27 and J is TRBJ2-4, with D perhaps matching TRBD1 (6 bases). Germline loops: CDR1 MNHEY, CDR2 SMNVEV (reference sequence). The CDR3 has 12 residues. V was shortened by 7 bases and J by 7 bases, with 11 bases between the two germline ends. CDR3 bases: TGTGCCAGCAATAACCAGGGGAACATTCAGTACTTC. Amino acid sequence: CASNNQGNIQYF.

In this sample, this clonotype turned up many times. This CDR3 reads CASSRGEKLFF. In nucleotides, the CDR3 is TGTGCCAGCAGCCGTGGTGAAAAACTGTTTTTT. The chain combines TRBV7-9 with TRBJ1-4; D not certain. CDR3 length: 11 residues. The germline V gene has CDR1 SEHNR and CDR2 FQNEAQ (reference sequence). Trimming removed 5 bases at V and 7 bases at J, with 5 bases between. The full variable domain, completed using reference TRBV7-9 and TRBJ1-4, is DTGVSQNPRHKITKRGQNVTFRCDPISEHNRLYWYRQTLGQGPEFLTYFQNEAQLEKSRLLSDRFSAERPKGSFSTLEIQRTEQGDSAMYLCASSRGEKLFFGSGTQLSVL.

This clonotype was observed many times. This chain links TRBV20-1 with TRBJ1-2, with D possibly TRBD1 on 6 matching bases. CDR1 is DFQATT, CDR2 SNEGSKA, per germline (reference sequence). The CDR3 totals 12 residues. Between the trimmed V and J ends, which lost 1 base and 6 bases, there was a span of 9 bases. DNA of the CDR3: TGCAGTGCTAGAGTCACAGGGCATGGCTACACCTTC. Translating gives CSARVTGHGYTF.

This clonotype has at least ten counts. The genes are TRBV28 and TRBJ2-3; no clear D gene. The V end lost 0 bases, the J end lost 1 base, and 11 bases lay between the germline ends. This CDR3 has 16 amino acids. Germline-derived CDR1 and CDR2 are MDHEN and SYDVKM. The CDR3: CASSLWKQTRTDTQYF. The CDR3 DNA reads TGTGCCAGCAGTTTATGGAAACAGACCCGCACAGATACGCAGTATTTT.

This clonotype was found many times. V is TRBV4-3 and J is TRBJ1-4; 9 nucleotides align to TRBD1. V trimming: 0 bases; J trimming: 5 bases; junction bases outside the gene matches: 4. The germline CDR1 and CDR2 sequences are LGHNA and YSLEER. The CDR3 extends over 16 amino acids. The CDR3, as DNA: TGCGCCAGCAGCCAAGAAGCACAGGGGGCGAATGAAAAACTGTTTTTT. Translating gives CASSQEAQGANEKLFF.

Details on this clonotype: The junction does not match germline at one end; this may be a read error. The chain has TRBV12-3 or TRBV12-4 and TRBJ2-4, with D perhaps given as TRBD1 or TRBD2 (5 bases each). The CDR3 is made up of 13 amino acids. The CDR3 coding sequence is TGTGCCAGCAGTTTTCTACATGGGGACGCCCTGTCCTTC. This sequence encodes CASSFLHGDALSF.